Listed below are T cell receptor beta chains from one sample, sequenced in a study of T cell responses to AZD1222 COVID-19 vaccine. Profiled with immunoSEQ multiplex PCR; TCRdb holds only in-frame clones, not every one. The sample shows 85,000 to 95,000 clones, 90% of them seen only once. The sequenced sample was peripheral blood, obtained on day 0 of AZD1222 vaccination. These receptors came from an adult in good health. Both conserved end residues are part of each CDR3. Each record gives: V gene, D gene, J gene, CDR3 protein. D genes are given only for firm matches.

v_call: TRBV6-5; d_call: NA; j_call: TRBJ1-2; cdr3_aa: CASSEKLYGYTF
v_call: TRBV11-2; d_call: TRBD2; j_call: TRBJ2-1; cdr3_aa: CASSLAPRTRGDEQFF
v_call: TRBV14; d_call: NA; j_call: TRBJ2-7; cdr3_aa: CASSPLRGSYEQYF
v_call: TRBV18; d_call: NA; j_call: TRBJ1-2; cdr3_aa: CASSPDSGLYGYTF
v_call: TRBV5-5; d_call: NA; j_call: TRBJ1-5; cdr3_aa: CASSLVGTVSNQPQHF
v_call: TRBV9; d_call: NA; j_call: TRBJ2-5; cdr3_aa: CASSDQLGGGETQYF
v_call: TRBV11-2; d_call: NA; j_call: TRBJ1-4; cdr3_aa: CASSLDYGLNEKLFF
v_call: TRBV6-5; d_call: NA; j_call: TRBJ2-5; cdr3_aa: CASSYGFSETQYF
v_call: TRBV6-5; d_call: NA; j_call: TRBJ2-3; cdr3_aa: CASSYSERLGGTQYF
v_call: TRBV6-6; d_call: NA; j_call: TRBJ2-1; cdr3_aa: CASSPRFHEQFF
v_call: TRBV6-6; d_call: TRBD1; j_call: TRBJ1-3; cdr3_aa: CASSYGTGRNTIYF
v_call: TRBV5-4; d_call: NA; j_call: TRBJ1-6; cdr3_aa: CASSLASGGRTYNSPLHF
v_call: TRBV6-6; d_call: NA; j_call: TRBJ1-2; cdr3_aa: CASSLGGDNYGYTF
v_call: TRBV7-2; d_call: NA; j_call: TRBJ2-3; cdr3_aa: CASSTEAGLTDTQYF
v_call: TRBV7-2; d_call: NA; j_call: TRBJ2-5; cdr3_aa: CASSLPQGGLETQYF
v_call: TRBV19; d_call: NA; j_call: TRBJ1-4; cdr3_aa: CASNAPGGSEKLFF
v_call: TRBV30; d_call: NA; j_call: TRBJ2-7; cdr3_aa: CAWSITNHEQYF
v_call: TRBV27; d_call: TRBD1; j_call: TRBJ2-1; cdr3_aa: CASSLGQGQGEQFF
v_call: TRBV2; d_call: NA; j_call: TRBJ1-4; cdr3_aa: CASSLGPDEKLFF
v_call: TRBV18; d_call: NA; j_call: TRBJ2-7; cdr3_aa: CASSKGRAPRTNSSSYEQYF
v_call: TRBV30; d_call: NA; j_call: TRBJ1-2; cdr3_aa: CAWSVLVGDRRGYTF
v_call: TRBV24-1; d_call: NA; j_call: TRBJ2-7; cdr3_aa: CATSEAGEPYEQYF
v_call: TRBV6-5; d_call: NA; j_call: TRBJ2-5; cdr3_aa: CASSYSDGNQETQYF
v_call: TRBV7-2; d_call: NA; j_call: TRBJ1-1; cdr3_aa: CASSLGQGHTEAFF
v_call: TRBV5-1; d_call: NA; j_call: TRBJ1-6; cdr3_aa: CASSPDGGGRNSPLHF
v_call: TRBV28; d_call: NA; j_call: TRBJ2-3; cdr3_aa: CASSYPGLRTDTQYF
v_call: TRBV9; d_call: NA; j_call: TRBJ2-2; cdr3_aa: CASSVTGGNTGELFF
v_call: TRBV9; d_call: NA; j_call: TRBJ2-7; cdr3_aa: CASSVADSNYEQYF
v_call: TRBV18; d_call: NA; j_call: TRBJ1-3; cdr3_aa: CASSGSSGNTIYF
v_call: TRBV6-2/TRBV6-3; d_call: TRBD1; j_call: TRBJ1-6; cdr3_aa: CASSYSGTGGSNSPLHF
v_call: TRBV7-3; d_call: NA; j_call: TRBJ1-1; cdr3_aa: CASSKGGVTEAFF
v_call: TRBV4-3; d_call: NA; j_call: TRBJ1-1; cdr3_aa: CASSQEPNRYTEAFF
v_call: TRBV10-2; d_call: NA; j_call: TRBJ2-5; cdr3_aa: CASSVSQRETQYF
v_call: TRBV10-3; d_call: TRBD1; j_call: TRBJ1-2; cdr3_aa: CAIQGQGARNGYTF
v_call: TRBV4-1; d_call: NA; j_call: TRBJ1-2; cdr3_aa: CASSQLFQGSANYGYTF
v_call: TRBV10-3; d_call: NA; j_call: TRBJ1-5; cdr3_aa: CAIREPRQPLIGNQPQHF
v_call: TRBV10-3; d_call: NA; j_call: TRBJ2-3; cdr3_aa: CAISEMNRATDTQYF
v_call: TRBV7-2; d_call: NA; j_call: TRBJ2-7; cdr3_aa: CASSLAFSGFYEQYF
v_call: TRBV6-1; d_call: TRBD2; j_call: TRBJ2-7; cdr3_aa: CASSEWASGYEQYF
v_call: TRBV6-5; d_call: TRBD2; j_call: TRBJ2-1; cdr3_aa: CASSPTAGGDEQFF
v_call: TRBV7-9; d_call: NA; j_call: TRBJ2-3; cdr3_aa: CASSSTWTADTQYF
v_call: TRBV12-5; d_call: TRBD1; j_call: TRBJ1-5; cdr3_aa: CASGFWDRVDLQPQHF
v_call: TRBV12-3/TRBV12-4; d_call: NA; j_call: TRBJ2-1; cdr3_aa: CASSLGSYEQFF
v_call: TRBV7-3; d_call: NA; j_call: TRBJ2-1; cdr3_aa: CASSSTQNNEQFF
v_call: TRBV6-2/TRBV6-3; d_call: TRBD2; j_call: TRBJ2-3; cdr3_aa: CASSYVGSGAHLRKTDTQYF
v_call: TRBV5-1; d_call: NA; j_call: TRBJ2-7; cdr3_aa: CASSLNYEQYF
v_call: TRBV6-6; d_call: NA; j_call: TRBJ1-5; cdr3_aa: CASTHEDNQPQHF
v_call: TRBV6-5; d_call: TRBD1; j_call: TRBJ1-4; cdr3_aa: CASSYSGQGGLFF
v_call: TRBV6-5; d_call: NA; j_call: TRBJ1-4; cdr3_aa: CASSYSMTVQEKLFF
v_call: TRBV9; d_call: NA; j_call: TRBJ2-7; cdr3_aa: CASSLGGRGAEQYF
v_call: TRBV7-6; d_call: TRBD2; j_call: TRBJ2-7; cdr3_aa: CASSPRRGTSGGYEQYF
v_call: TRBV5-5; d_call: NA; j_call: TRBJ2-1; cdr3_aa: CASSLARLAYEQFF
v_call: TRBV19; d_call: NA; j_call: TRBJ1-5; cdr3_aa: CASSMGGEGQPQHF
v_call: TRBV5-1; d_call: TRBD2; j_call: TRBJ2-3; cdr3_aa: CASSAGLAGAITDTQYF
v_call: TRBV3-1/TRBV3-2; d_call: NA; j_call: TRBJ2-2; cdr3_aa: CASSHTGELFF
v_call: TRBV5-6; d_call: TRBD2; j_call: TRBJ2-7; cdr3_aa: CASSSLAGGVYEQYF
v_call: TRBV19; d_call: TRBD2; j_call: TRBJ2-2; cdr3_aa: CASTRLATNTGELFF
v_call: TRBV11-1; d_call: TRBD1; j_call: TRBJ2-4; cdr3_aa: CASSNPQGAKNIQYF
v_call: TRBV7-2; d_call: NA; j_call: TRBJ2-7; cdr3_aa: CASTPWGSANEQYF
v_call: TRBV5-1; d_call: TRBD1; j_call: TRBJ1-2; cdr3_aa: CASSLADQPIPGQTTF